The clone carrying this T cell receptor beta chain was found many times. TCRdb reprocessed the 5' RACE reads with MiXCR, giving one entry per CDR3 protein. In the table there are approximately 44,000 distinct CDR3 sequences, 12% of which are singletons. Sample time point: sample taken at primary tumor resection. Sequencing covered unsorted whole RNA taken from tumor, nontumor lung or frozen PBMC. There were 72 donors, all of them untreated patients with early-stage non-small cell lung cancer. This specimen comes from a study of spatial heterogeneity in lung cancer. Germline V gives CDR1 MNHEY, CDR2 SMNVEV (reference sequence). The CDR3 loop spans 13 amino acids. Trimming took 6 bases from V and 6 from J, leaving 15 bases between them.

The sample here was PBMCs, taken at surgery. This rearrangement joins TRBV27 to TRBJ2-7; D remains ambiguous. The receptor comes from a female donor with early-stage non-small cell lung cancer. For the CDR3, the DNA is TGTGCCAGCAGCCCACTGGGCGCTTCCGAGCAGTACTTC. Protein product: CASSPLGASEQYF.